These T cell receptor beta chains were read from a single sample in a study of shared clonotypes between healthy human individuals. TCRdb's copy holds only in-frame clones and misses some; the assay was immunoSEQ multiplex PCR. Of 850,000 to 1,200,000 clones listed, roughly 75% are singletons. The sample was memory CD4+ T cells sorted from blood. These receptors came from a man aged 18-30 years in good health. CDR3s include the opening cysteine and the closing phenylalanine or tryptophan. Fields, in order: V gene, CDR3 protein.

v_call: TRBV6-5; cdr3_aa: CASLGGQGRYEQYF
v_call: TRBV9; cdr3_aa: CASSVAGNQPQHF
v_call: TRBV4-1; cdr3_aa: CASSQASAANEKLFF
v_call: TRBV6-5; cdr3_aa: CASRKDAWEQYF
v_call: TRBV5-1; cdr3_aa: CASSPSWKLAAKRGDEQFF
v_call: TRBV10-3; cdr3_aa: CAIGQGWEGNEQFF
v_call: TRBV5-6; cdr3_aa: CASSYDRGRSADTQYF
v_call: TRBV5-4; cdr3_aa: CASSLGQGASNQPQHF
v_call: TRBV5-4; cdr3_aa: CASSTWTSGTDTQYF
v_call: TRBV2; cdr3_aa: CASSGSILGPGAGGEQFF
v_call: TRBV6-6; cdr3_aa: CASSRTSVETQYF
v_call: TRBV2; cdr3_aa: CASSESSGANVLTF
v_call: TRBV4-2; cdr3_aa: CASSTGDTDTQYF
v_call: TRBV6-5; cdr3_aa: CASSYSGGSNYGYTF
v_call: TRBV7-8; cdr3_aa: CASSRHGFNQPQHF
v_call: TRBV2; cdr3_aa: CASNFGTSAQETQYF
v_call: TRBV29-1; cdr3_aa: CSVERTGGNTGELFF